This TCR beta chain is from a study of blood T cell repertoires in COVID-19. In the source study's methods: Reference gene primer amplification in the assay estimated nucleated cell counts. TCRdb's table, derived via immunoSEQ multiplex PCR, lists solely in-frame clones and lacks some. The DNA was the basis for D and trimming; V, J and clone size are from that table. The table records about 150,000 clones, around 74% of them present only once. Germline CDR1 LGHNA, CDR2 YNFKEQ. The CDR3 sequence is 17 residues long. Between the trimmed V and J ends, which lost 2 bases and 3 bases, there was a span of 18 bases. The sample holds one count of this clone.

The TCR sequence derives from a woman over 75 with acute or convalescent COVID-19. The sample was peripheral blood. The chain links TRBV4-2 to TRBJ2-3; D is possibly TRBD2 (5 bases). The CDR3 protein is CASSQFYRGPATDTQYF. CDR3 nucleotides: TGTGCCAGCAGCCAATTCTACAGAGGGCCGGCAACAGATACGCAGTATTTT.